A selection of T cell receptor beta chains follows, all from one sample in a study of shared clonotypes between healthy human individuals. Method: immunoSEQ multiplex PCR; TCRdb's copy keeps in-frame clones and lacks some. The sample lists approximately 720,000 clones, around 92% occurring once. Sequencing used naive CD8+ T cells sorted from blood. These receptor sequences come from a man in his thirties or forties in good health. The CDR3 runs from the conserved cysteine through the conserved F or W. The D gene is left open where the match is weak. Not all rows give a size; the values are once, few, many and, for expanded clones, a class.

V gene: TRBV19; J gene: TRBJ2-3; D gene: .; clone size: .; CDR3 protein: CASSPQGISTDTQYF; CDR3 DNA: TGTGCCAGTAGTCCACAGGGCATTAGCACAGATACGCAGTATTTT
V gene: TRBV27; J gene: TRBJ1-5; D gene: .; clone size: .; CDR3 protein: CASSYGFSQPQHF; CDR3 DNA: TGTGCCAGCAGTTATGGGTTCAGTCAGCCCCAGCATTTT
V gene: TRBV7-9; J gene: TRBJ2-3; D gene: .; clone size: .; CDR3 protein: CASSSDLQGWRTDTQYF; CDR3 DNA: TGTGCCAGCAGTTCCGACCTACAGGGTTGGCGGACAGATACGCAGTATTTT
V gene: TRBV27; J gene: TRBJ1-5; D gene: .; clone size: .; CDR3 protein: CASGVVMHQPQHF; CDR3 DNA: TGTGCCAGCGGGGTCGTCATGCATCAGCCCCAGCATTTT
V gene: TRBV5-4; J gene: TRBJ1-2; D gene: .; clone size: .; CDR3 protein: CASSFGQNYGYTF; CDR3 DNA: TGTGCCAGCAGTTTCGGACAGAACTATGGCTACACCTTC
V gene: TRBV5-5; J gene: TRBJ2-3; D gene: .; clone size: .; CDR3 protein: CASSLATDTQYF; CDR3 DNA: TGTGCCAGCAGCTTGGCCACAGATACGCAGTATTTT
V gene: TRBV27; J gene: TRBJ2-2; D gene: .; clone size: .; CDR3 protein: CASTSSFTGELFF; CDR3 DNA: TGTGCCAGCACTAGCTCGTTCACCGGGGAGCTGTTTTTT
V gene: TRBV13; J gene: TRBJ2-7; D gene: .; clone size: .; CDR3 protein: CASSRGYEQYF; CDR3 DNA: TGTGCCAGCAGCCGGGGTTACGAGCAGTACTTC
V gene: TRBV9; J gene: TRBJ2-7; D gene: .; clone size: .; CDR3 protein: CASSVGGSRYEQYF; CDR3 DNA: TGTGCCAGCAGCGTAGGTGGGAGCCGCTACGAGCAGTACTTC
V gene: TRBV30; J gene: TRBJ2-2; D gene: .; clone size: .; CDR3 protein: CAWSGGEGTGELFF; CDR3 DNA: TGTGCCTGGAGTGGGGGTGAGGGCACCGGGGAGCTGTTTTTT
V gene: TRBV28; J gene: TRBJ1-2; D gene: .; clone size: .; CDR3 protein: CASSLDVWENYGYTF; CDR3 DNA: TGTGCCAGCAGTTTAGATGTGTGGGAGAACTATGGCTACACCTTC
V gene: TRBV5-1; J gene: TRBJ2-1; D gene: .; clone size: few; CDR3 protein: CASSFRRALGEQFF; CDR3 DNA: TGCGCCAGCAGCTTTCGTAGAGCCCTAGGTGAGCAGTTCTTC
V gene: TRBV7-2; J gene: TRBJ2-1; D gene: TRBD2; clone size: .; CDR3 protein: CASSTLAESSYNEQFF; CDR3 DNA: TGTGCCAGCAGCACCCTAGCGGAGAGCTCCTACAATGAGCAGTTCTTC
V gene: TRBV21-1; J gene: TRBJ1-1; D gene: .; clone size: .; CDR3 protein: CASTSAGVRAEAFF; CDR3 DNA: TGTGCCAGCACCTCCGCAGGGGTCAGGGCTGAAGCTTTCTTT
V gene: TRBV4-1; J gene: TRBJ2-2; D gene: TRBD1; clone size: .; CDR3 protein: CASSQDRTGTFSAGELFF; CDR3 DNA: TGCGCCAGCAGCCAAGATCGGACAGGGACCTTTAGCGCCGGGGAGCTGTTTTTT
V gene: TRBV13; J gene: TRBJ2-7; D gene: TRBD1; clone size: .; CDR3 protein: CASSYTGEGHEQYF; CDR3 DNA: TGTGCCAGCAGCTATACAGGGGAAGGTCACGAGCAGTACTTC
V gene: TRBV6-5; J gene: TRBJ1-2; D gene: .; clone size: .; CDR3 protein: CASSYSNGLNSYGYTF; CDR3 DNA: TGTGCCAGCAGTTACTCAAACGGTTTAAACAGCTATGGCTACACCTTC
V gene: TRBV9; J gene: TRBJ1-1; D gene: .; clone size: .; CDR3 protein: CASSGRSGAFF; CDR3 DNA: TGTGCCAGCAGCGGCCGTTCGGGCGCTTTCTTT
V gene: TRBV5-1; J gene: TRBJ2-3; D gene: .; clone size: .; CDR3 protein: CASSLPLADTQYF; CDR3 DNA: TGCGCCAGCAGCTTGCCCTTGGCAGATACGCAGTATTTT
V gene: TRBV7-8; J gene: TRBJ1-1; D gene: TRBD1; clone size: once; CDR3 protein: CASRLYPVDRESEAFF; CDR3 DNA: TGTGCCAGCAGATTATACCCGGTGGACAGGGAATCTGAAGCTTTCTTT
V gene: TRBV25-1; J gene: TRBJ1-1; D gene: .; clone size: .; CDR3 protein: CASSLPDSNTEAFF; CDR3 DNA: TGTGCCAGCAGTTTACCGGACAGCAACACTGAAGCTTTCTTT
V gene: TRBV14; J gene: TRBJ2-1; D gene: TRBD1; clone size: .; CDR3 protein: CASRGQGYNEQFF; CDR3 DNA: TGTGCCAGCAGGGGACAGGGATACAATGAGCAGTTCTTC
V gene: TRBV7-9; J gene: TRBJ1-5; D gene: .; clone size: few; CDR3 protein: CASSSPEEEMGNQPQHF; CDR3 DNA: TGTGCCAGCAGCTCCCCGGAAGAGGAAATGGGCAATCAGCCCCAGCATTTT
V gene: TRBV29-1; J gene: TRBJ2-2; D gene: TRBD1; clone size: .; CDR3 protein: CSVEQAGGLFF; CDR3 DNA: TGCAGCGTTGAACAGGCAGGGGGGCTGTTTTTT
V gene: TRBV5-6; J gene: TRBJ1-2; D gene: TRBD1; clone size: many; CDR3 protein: CASSLGTGVYTF; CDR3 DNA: TGTGCCAGCAGCTTGGGGACAGGGGTCTACACCTTC
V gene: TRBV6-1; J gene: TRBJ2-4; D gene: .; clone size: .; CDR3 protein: CASSERVLAKNIQYF; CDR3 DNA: TGTGCCAGCAGTGAACGGGTGTTGGCCAAAAACATTCAGTACTTC
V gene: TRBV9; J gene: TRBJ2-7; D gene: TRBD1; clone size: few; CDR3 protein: CASSPWRTGVDEQYF; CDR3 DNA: TGTGCCAGCAGCCCGTGGAGGACAGGGGTGGACGAGCAGTACTTC
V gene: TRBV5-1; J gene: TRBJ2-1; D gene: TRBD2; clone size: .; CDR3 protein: CASSLAPSGRAYNEQFF; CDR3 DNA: TGCGCCAGCAGCTTGGCTCCTAGCGGGAGGGCCTACAATGAGCAGTTCTTC
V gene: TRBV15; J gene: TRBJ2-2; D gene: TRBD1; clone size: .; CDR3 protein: CATSHYRGRNTGELFF; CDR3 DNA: TGTGCCACCAGTCATTACAGGGGGCGCAACACCGGGGAGCTGTTTTTT
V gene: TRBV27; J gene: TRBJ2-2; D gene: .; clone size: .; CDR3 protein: CASSLLSDRVGELFF; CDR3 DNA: TGTGCCAGCAGTCTGCTTAGCGACAGAGTCGGGGAGCTGTTTTTT